The rows below give T cell receptor beta chains drawn from one sample of a study of blood T cell repertoires in COVID-19. Generated by immunoSEQ multiplex PCR, the TCRdb table keeps only in-frame clones and is missing some. Of almost 400,000 clones in the sample, over 85% were seen once. The sequenced sample consisted of PBMCs or T cells enriched from blood (not recorded which). All receptors come from a woman aged 30 to 39 who had recovered from COVID-19. Each CDR3 is given with its conserved first and last residue. The D gene is left open where the match is weak. Not all rows give a size; the values are once, few, many and, for expanded clones, a class.

J gene	D gene	clone size	V gene	CDR3 protein	CDR3 DNA
TRBJ2-5	TRBD2	once	TRBV2	CASRPKGLAGAETQYF	TGTGCCAGCAGGCCAAAAGGACTAGCGGGAGCAGAGACCCAGTACTTC
TRBJ2-1	TRBD2	.	TRBV3-1/TRBV3-2	CASSRGRASSYNEQFF	TGTGCCAGCAGCCGTGGGAGGGCCAGCTCCTACAATGAGCAGTTCTTC
TRBJ1-2	TRBD1	.	TRBV19	CASTFGTGDYGYTF	TGTGCCAGTACCTTTGGGACAGGGGACTATGGCTACACCTTC
TRBJ2-1	TRBD2	.	TRBV7-2	CASSLSGTSAVSYNEQFF	TGTGCCAGCAGCTTATCAGGGACTAGCGCCGTCTCCTACAATGAGCAGTTCTTC
TRBJ2-7	.	.	TRBV5-1	CASSIRDTYEQYF	TGCGCCAGCAGCATCCGGGACACCTACGAGCAGTACTTC
TRBJ1-1	TRBD1	.	TRBV30	CATDREDEAFF	TGTGCCACCGACAGGGAGGATGAAGCTTTCTTT
TRBJ1-6	.	.	TRBV9	CASSVTDRNSPLHF	TGTGCCAGCAGCGTAACGGACAGAAATTCACCCCTCCACTTT
TRBJ1-4	TRBD1	.	TRBV5-1	CASSGTNGQDEKLFF	TGCGCCAGCAGCGGGACGAATGGACAGGATGAAAAACTGTTTTTT
TRBJ2-1	TRBD1	.	TRBV7-3	CASSLIQGAGLDEQFF	TGTGCCAGCAGCTTAATCCAGGGGGCGGGTTTGGATGAGCAGTTCTTC
TRBJ1-2	TRBD1	.	TRBV30	CAWIPRTGPGGYTF	TGTGCCTGGATACCTCGGACAGGCCCCGGGGGCTACACCTTC
TRBJ2-3	.	.	TRBV29-1	CSVNDPWTASTDTQYF	TGCAGCGTGAACGACCCTTGGACAGCCAGCACAGATACGCAGTATTTT
TRBJ2-5	.	.	TRBV28	CASSGGGETQYF	TGTGCCAGCAGTGGGGGCGGGGAGACCCAGTACTTC
TRBJ1-1	TRBD1	.	TRBV3-1/TRBV3-2	CASSSRQGALSTEAFF	TGTGCCAGCAGCTCCCGACAGGGGGCATTAAGCACTGAAGCTTTCTTT
TRBJ2-1	TRBD2	.	TRBV9	CASSGSSGRNEQFF	TGTGCCAGCAGCGGTTCTAGCGGGAGAAATGAGCAGTTCTTC
TRBJ2-7	.	few	TRBV3-1/TRBV3-2	CASSQDPGYEQYF	TGTGCCAGCAGCCAAGATCCGGGCTACGAGCAGTACTTC
TRBJ2-7	.	once	TRBV28	CASSPPTYEQYF	TGTGCCAGCAGCCCACCTACCTACGAGCAGTACTTC
TRBJ2-7	.	once	TRBV29-1	CSVGSRQGPWEQYF	TGCAGCGTTGGGAGTAGGCAGGGCCCCTGGGAGCAGTACTTC
TRBJ1-3	.	.	TRBV3-1/TRBV3-2	CASRSEPNSGNTIYF	TGTGCCAGCAGATCTGAGCCCAACTCTGGAAACACCATATATTTT
TRBJ1-2	TRBD1	.	TRBV19	CASSITRTGTYGYTF	TGTGCCAGTAGTATCACCCGGACAGGCACCTATGGCTACACCTTC
TRBJ1-3	TRBD1	.	TRBV18	CASSPLRQGAISGNTIYF	TGTGCCAGCTCACCTTTACGACAGGGGGCAATATCTGGAAACACCATATATTTT
TRBJ1-4	.	once	TRBV15	CATSRDRDWNEKLFF	TGTGCCACCAGCAGAGACAGGGATTGGAATGAAAAACTGTTTTTT
TRBJ2-3	TRBD1	.	TRBV6-5	CASSYSILQGEDTQYF	TGTGCCAGCAGTTACTCGATTCTCCAGGGGGAGGATACGCAGTATTTT
TRBJ1-2	.	once	TRBV30	CAWSVSPDGYTF	TGTGCCTGGAGTGTATCCCCCGATGGCTACACCTTC
TRBJ2-7	TRBD2	.	TRBV2	CASSTGLAPEQYF	TGTGCCAGCAGTACCGGACTAGCCCCCGAGCAGTACTTC
TRBJ1-1	.	.	TRBV5-4	CASSLVGPNTEAFF	TGTGCCAGCAGCTTGGTGGGGCCGAACACTGAAGCTTTCTTT
TRBJ1-1	TRBD1	.	TRBV27	CASSPSGTGTEAFF	TGTGCCAGCAGTCCCTCCGGGACAGGCACTGAAGCTTTCTTT
TRBJ1-5	.	.	TRBV6-5	CASSYRDPGGIQPQHF	TGTGCCAGCAGTTACAGGGATCCGGGAGGGATCCAGCCCCAGCATTTT
TRBJ1-5	.	.	TRBV3-1/TRBV3-2	CASSQPGQPQHF	TGTGCCAGCAGCCAACCCGGGCAGCCCCAGCATTTT
TRBJ1-4	.	.	TRBV2	CASFEGGFGEKLFF	TGTGCCAGCTTTGAGGGGGGGTTTGGAGAAAAACTGTTTTTT
TRBJ2-7	TRBD2	.	TRBV19	CASSTPGLAGSYEQYF	TGTGCCAGTAGTACACCGGGACTAGCGGGTAGCTACGAGCAGTACTTC
TRBJ2-3	TRBD1	.	TRBV27	CASFTGGLDTQYF	TGTGCCAGCTTTACAGGGGGCTTGGATACGCAGTATTTT
TRBJ1-4	.	.	TRBV9	CASSVYSGATNEKLFF	TGTGCCAGCAGCGTTTATTCAGGGGCAACTAATGAAAAACTGTTTTTT
TRBJ2-1	.	once	TRBV3-1/TRBV3-2	CASLGLAHNEQFF	TGTGCCTCCTTAGGACTGGCCCACAATGAGCAGTTCTTC
TRBJ1-2	TRBD1	.	TRBV7-9	CASSWGDRGNGYTF	TGTGCCAGCAGCTGGGGGGACAGGGGAAATGGCTACACCTTC
TRBJ2-5	.	.	TRBV30	CAWSTAETQYF	TGTGCCTGGAGTACCGCGGAGACCCAGTACTTC